This T cell receptor beta chain was sequenced in a study of cytomegalovirus exposure and HLA in healthy donors. Points from the study as a whole: Earlier analysis yielded a pattern in which most TCR beta V segments were productive about 90% or about 30% of the time. A later analysis found most CMV-associated TCR beta chains apparently HLA-restricted.

The primer mix had 60 Vbeta and 13 Jbeta primers. The assay was immunoSEQ multiplex PCR, and TCRdb's table has in-frame clones only and misses some. Among 110,000 to 150,000 clones, approximately 78% were seen once, and the ten largest hold about 4.1%. CDR3 size: 15 residues. Between the trimmed V and J ends, which lost 9 bases and 4 bases, there was a span of 18 bases. Germline values: CDR1 MNHNS, CDR2 SASEGT. With regard to this clone: What it recognizes is unknown.

What was sequenced was PBMCs. This receptor was taken from a woman between 35 and 50 years old in good health and CMV-seropositive. The chain recombines TRBV6-1 with TRBJ2-2, with a weak D call TRBD1 (6 bases). CDR3 loop: CASKEGWGRTGELFF. CDR3 bases: TGTGCCAGTAAAGAGGGTTGGGGGCGCACCGGGGAGCTGTTTTTT.